This entry lists 28 T cell receptor beta chains sequenced from one sample in a study of blood T cell repertoires in COVID-19. Assay used: immunoSEQ multiplex PCR; TCRdb lists only in-frame clones, some missing. Of about 250,000 clones in the sample, around nine tenths were seen once. Material: peripheral blood. All receptors come from a woman aged 40 to 50 who had recovered from COVID-19.

The J gene is TRBJ2-5, the V gene TRBV6-6; 10 positions match TRBD2. Trimming took 2 bases from V and 4 from J; bases not matched to a gene: 4. CDR1 is MNHNY and CDR2 is SVGAGI in the germline V gene (reference sequence). The CDR3 loop spans 15 amino acids. The CDR3 spells CASSYPSGSGETQYF. In DNA, the CDR3 is TGTGCCAGCAGTTACCCTAGCGGGAGTGGAGAGACCCAGTACTTC.

This chain uses TRBV18 with TRBJ1-2, with 9 bases lining up with TRBD1. CDR1 KGHSH and CDR2 LQKENI come from the germline V gene. Trimming at V came to 3 bases and at J to 1 base, leaving 18 bases not matched to a gene. CDR3 length: 20 residues. The DNA of the CDR3 is TGTGCCAGCTCACCTATTGTCCGGGACAGGGCCATCCTTCTTAACTATGGCTACACCTTC. Its translation is CASSPIVRDRAILLNYGYTF.

The chain joins TRBV24-1 to TRBJ1-2; D gene unclear. The CDR3 runs 14 residues. V lost 4 bases and J lost 6, with 14 bases in between. Germline V CDR1 and CDR2: KGHDR, SFDVKD. The CDR3: CATSDHGSLNGYTF. CDR3 DNA: TGTGCCACCAGTGACCACGGGAGTCTGAATGGCTACACCTTC.

V usage is TRBV28 and J usage is TRBJ1-5; D remains ambiguous. The germline V gene has CDR1 MDHEN and CDR2 SYDVKM. Trimming stripped 6 bases from V and 6 bases from J, with 12 bases between. The CDR3 is made up of 13 amino acids. The CDR3 coding sequence is TGTGCCAGCAGCGCCATCAGAGGTCAGCCCCAGCATTTT. Translating gives CASSAIRGQPQHF. Complete variable domain (other parts from reference TRBV28 and TRBJ1-5): DVKVTQSSRYLVKRTGEKVFLECVQDMDHENMFWYRQDPGLGLRLIYFSYDVKMKEKGDIPEGYSVSREKKERFSLILESASTNQTSMYLCASSAIRGQPQHFGDGTRLSIL.

CDR3 coding DNA: TGTGCCAGCAGCTTAGGGTTGGCAGAGACCCAGTACTTC. Its protein is CASSLGLAETQYF. The J gene is TRBJ2-5, the V gene TRBV11-1; D unclear. Germline CDR1 reads SGHAT; CDR2 reads FQDESV (reference sequence). V dropped 1 base and J dropped 4 bases, with 7 bases sitting between them. The CDR3 is 13 residues long.

The chain employs TRBV5-8 and TRBJ2-5; 11 positions agree with TRBD1. Germline CDR1 reads SGHTS; CDR2 reads YDEGEE. V shed 4 bases and J 5 bases; nucleotides not matched to a gene: 13. The CDR3 consists of 17 residues. The CDR3 is CASSRHRTGGLRETQYF. CDR3 bases: TGTGCCAGCAGCCGCCACAGGACAGGGGGCTTAAGGGAGACCCAGTACTTC.

V gene TRBV2 combines with J gene TRBJ1-6; TRBD1 matches at 9 bases. V shed 6 bases, J shed 10 bases, and the junction held 10 bases outside the gene matches. CDR1 and CDR2 from the germline V gene are SNHLY and FYNNEI. This CDR3 has 15 amino acids. CDR3 amino acids: CASSGETGGRSPLHF. As DNA, the CDR3 is TGTGCCAGCAGCGGCGAGACAGGGGGTAGATCACCCCTCCACTTT.

The chain couples TRBV3-1 (or the pseudogene TRBV3-2) to TRBJ2-5, with 8 bases identical to TRBD1. The J segment lost 7 bases and the V segment lost 2 bases, leaving 9 bases of the junction unmatched. Germline V lookup: CDR1 LGHDT, CDR2 YNNKEL (reference sequence). The CDR3 is 15 amino acids. The CDR3 loop is CASSQLDRGPGTQYF. CDR3 in DNA: TGTGCCAGCAGCCAACTAGACAGGGGCCCGGGGACCCAGTACTTC.

The gene calls are TRBV6-1 and TRBJ1-4; D is uncertain. The length of the CDR3 is 18 residues. Trimming removed 3 bases at V and 4 bases at J, with 21 bases between. The germline CDR1 and CDR2 sequences are MNHNS and SASEGT. The CDR3 reads CASSDVLPSAANNEKLFF. CDR3 DNA sequence: TGTGCCAGCAGTGACGTCCTTCCCAGCGCGGCAAATAATGAAAAACTGTTTTTT.

CDR3 loop: CASSESNQGGRATIYF. CDR3 DNA: TGCGCCAGCAGTGAGTCGAACCAGGGGGGCAGAGCCACCATATATTTT. The gene calls are TRBV10-2 and TRBJ1-3; TRBD1 agrees at 7 bases. J was trimmed by 9 bases and V by 0 bases; bases with no gene match: 11. This CDR3 is built from 16 residues. The germline gives CDR1 WSHSY, CDR2 SAAADI.

The rearrangement joins TRBV28 to TRBJ1-4; D is perhaps TRBD1 (6 bases). V was pared by 6 bases and J by 6 bases, with 20 bases between. The germline V gene encodes CDR1 MDHEN and CDR2 SYDVKM. The CDR3 has 16 amino acids. DNA for the CDR3: TGTGCCAGCAGCCCCACAGGACAGCAGGCGTATGAAAAACTGTTTTTT. This translates into CASSPTGQQAYEKLFF.

The rearrangement uses TRBV7-9 and TRBJ1-5; possibly TRBD1 for D (6 bases). V lost 4 bases to trimming and J lost 5 bases, with 15 bases between them. The germline CDR1 and CDR2 sequences are SEHNR and FQNEAQ (reference sequence). The CDR3 is 15 amino acids. The CDR3 bases are TGTGCCAGCAGCTCTGGACAGTCCTCGGATCAGCCCCAGCATTTT. Translating it yields CASSSGQSSDQPQHF.

CDR3: CASSHGDRGNYGYTF. The CDR3 DNA reads as TGTGCCAGCAGCCACGGAGACAGGGGTAACTATGGCTACACCTTC. This chain joins TRBV28 and TRBJ1-2; 8 bases are shared with TRBD1. After removal of 6 bases from V and 1 base from J, the junction contained 7 bases not matched to a gene. The CDR3 is 15 amino acids. Germline lookup yields CDR1 MDHEN and CDR2 SYDVKM.

In the case of this clone: One junction end disagrees with the germline gene, perhaps due to a read error. The chain links TRBV7-7 to TRBJ2-5, with TRBD2 matching over 15 bases. This CDR3 has 16 residues. Per the germline V gene, CDR1 is SSHAT and CDR2 is FNYEAQ (reference sequence). The CDR3 here is CASSLGLAGGEETQYF. In DNA form, the CDR3 reads TGTGCTAGCAGCCTGGGACTAGCGGGAGGTGAGGAGACCCAGTACTTC.

This chain joins TRBV6-4 and TRBJ2-5, with TRBD2 identical over 14 bases. CDR3 length: 18 amino acids. CDR1 MRHNA and CDR2 SNTAGT come from the germline V gene. Germline trimming cut 5 bases from V and 4 bases from J; bases unmatched to any gene: 12. CDR3: CASSLKTSGRAGRETQYF. Here the CDR3 DNA reads TGTGCCAGCAGTTTAAAGACTAGCGGGAGGGCCGGGCGAGAGACCCAGTACTTC.

The chain uses TRBV2 and TRBJ2-7; 10 nucleotides align to TRBD2. The CDR3 runs 15 residues. V shed 7 bases and J 2 bases; nucleotides not matched to a gene: 8. The germline V gene encodes CDR1 SNHLY and CDR2 FYNNEI. Here the CDR3 DNA reads TGTGCCAGCAAAGGGGGACTAGCGCATGCCTACGAGCAGTACTTC. Translating gives CASKGGLAHAYEQYF.

The CDR3 spells CASSAGQGAGELFF. For the CDR3, the DNA is TGTGCCAGCAGCGCGGGACAGGGGGCCGGGGAGCTGTTTTTT. The chain employs TRBV9 and TRBJ2-2, with 11 bases matching TRBD1. V shed 3 bases and J 6 bases; nucleotides not matched to a gene: 1. Germline V gives CDR1 SGDLS, CDR2 YYNGEE. This CDR3 has 14 amino acids.

The chain recombines TRBV12-5 with TRBJ1-3, with D perhaps matching TRBD1 (6 bases). Trimming shortened V by 6 bases and J by 0 bases, and 12 bases separated the two germline ends. Germline CDR1 is LGHNT and CDR2 is FRNRAP. The CDR3 runs 15 residues. The CDR3 coding sequence is TGTGCTAGTGGGTGGACAGCAAGCTCTGGAAACACCATATATTTT. This codes for CASGWTASSGNTIYF.

This rearrangement joins TRBV6-2 or TRBV6-3 to TRBJ2-5, with 11 bases aligning to TRBD2. CDR3 length: 16 amino acids. Germline-derived CDR1 and CDR2 are MNHEY and SVGEGT. The V segment lost 2 bases and the J segment 2 bases; nucleotides outside the gene matches: 4. The CDR3 nucleotides are TGTGCCAGCAGTTACGGGGGACTAGCGGTACAAGAGACCCAGTACTTC. This sequence encodes CASSYGGLAVQETQYF.

This chain joins TRBV7-2 and TRBJ2-3, with 14 bases aligning to TRBD2. V lost 3 bases and J lost 1; bases outside the gene matches: 6. This CDR3 is 18 amino acids long. CDR1 is SGHTA and CDR2 is FQGNSA in the germline V gene. The CDR3: CASSLMGLAGVGTDTQYF. The CDR3 bases are TGTGCCAGCAGCTTGATGGGACTAGCGGGAGTAGGCACAGATACGCAGTATTTT. Combining the CDR3 with reference TRBV7-2 and TRBJ2-3 gives the whole variable domain GAGVSQSPSNKVTEKGKDVELRCDPISGHTALYWYRQSLGQGLEFLIYFQGNSAPDKSGLPSDRFSAERTGGSVSTLTIQRTQQEDSAVYLCASSLMGLAGVGTDTQYFGPGTRLTVL.

The sample holds many counts of this clone. The rearrangement joins TRBV30 to TRBJ2-5; 9 nucleotides line up with TRBD1. The V gene end was trimmed by 1 base and the J gene end by 5 bases; junction bases not matched to a gene: 5. Germline CDR1 and CDR2: GTSNPN and SVGIG (reference sequence). The CDR3 consists of 14 residues. CDR3 protein: CAWSATGGEETQYF. The CDR3 region has the DNA TGTGCCTGGAGTGCTACAGGGGGCGAGGAGACCCAGTACTTC. Based on the CDR3 plus reference TRBV30 and TRBJ2-5, the full variable domain is SQTIHQWPATLVQPVGSPLSLECTVEGTSNPNLYWYRQAAGRGLQLLFYSVGIGQISSEVPQNLSASRPQDRQFILSSKKLLLSDSGFYLCAWSATGGEETQYFGPGTRLLVL.

The rearrangement links TRBV19 to TRBJ2-1; 9 bases match TRBD2. The germline gives CDR1 LNHDA, CDR2 SQIVND (reference sequence). J gave up 3 bases and V 5 bases, and 8 bases lay outside the gene matches. This CDR3 has 16 residues. The CDR3 protein is CASSPVAGALYNEQFF. In DNA form, the CDR3 reads TGTGCCAGTAGTCCAGTAGCGGGAGCGCTCTACAATGAGCAGTTCTTC.

This chain connects TRBV19 to TRBJ1-3; no clear D. V dropped 8 bases and J dropped 1 base, with 27 bases sitting between them. This CDR3 contains 19 residues. Germline CDR1 LNHDA, CDR2 SQIVND (reference sequence). The CDR3 coding sequence is TGTGCCAGTGCCGACAAGGCAGCTACCCCAACATTTTCTGGAAACACCATATATTTT. It is translated as CASADKAATPTFSGNTIYF.

The rearrangement uses TRBV29-1 and TRBJ1-1; TRBD1 might be the D (6 bases). Germline V gene sequence: CDR1 SQVTM, CDR2 ANQGSEA. Deletions cut 5 bases from V and 1 base from J, with 11 bases between. CDR3 length equals 13 residues. The CDR3 loop reads CSVPTGSNTEAFF. For the CDR3, the DNA is TGCAGCGTTCCGACAGGATCGAACACTGAAGCTTTCTTT.

The chain combines TRBV6-2 or TRBV6-3 with TRBJ2-7; 7 nucleotides align to TRBD1. The V gene's germline CDR1 is MNHEY and CDR2 SVGEGT. With V trimmed by 2 bases and J by 2 bases, 3 bases remained unmatched. This CDR3 region has 14 residues. The CDR3 DNA reads as TGTGCCAGCAGTTACGAACAGGGGCCCTACGAGCAGTACTTC. It encodes CASSYEQGPYEQYF.

The chain uses TRBV19 and TRBJ2-3; the D gene is possibly TRBD1 (6 bases). This CDR3 has 15 residues. The V and J ends lost 2 bases and 1 base respectively, with 10 bases between them. The germline V gene has CDR1 LNHDA and CDR2 SQIVND (reference sequence). In DNA, the CDR3 is TGTGCCAGTAGTATAAGCAGGGGAGGCACAGATACGCAGTATTTT. This translates into CASSISRGGTDTQYF.

This chain uses TRBV12-3 or TRBV12-4 with TRBJ2-1; D is undetermined. This CDR3 region has 13 residues. V lost 3 bases and J 6 bases, leaving 9 bases between the germline ends. CDR3 bases: TGTGCCAGCAGTTTGGCACGTCGCAATGAGCAGTTCTTC. Translated, it gives CASSLARRNEQFF.

The chain carries TRBV2 and TRBJ2-2; D possibly corresponds to TRBD1 (5 bases). Trimming left V 6 bases short and J 4 bases short, with 12 bases between. The CDR3 runs to 14 residues. The germline V gene encodes CDR1 SNHLY and CDR2 FYNNEI. The CDR3, as DNA: TGTGCCAGCAGCAGCCAGGGTACCACCGGGGAGCTGTTTTTT. This sequence encodes CASSSQGTTGELFF.